This note documents a single T cell receptor (beta chain) sequence. No antigen is known for it. TCRdb keeps only in-frame clones here, not all; method: immunoSEQ multiplex PCR. The sample holds about 2.3 million clones, approximately 95% seen once. The CDR3 sequence is 15 residues long. The V and J ends lost 2 bases and 1 base respectively, with 12 bases between them. Germline loops: CDR1 MNHEY, CDR2 SVGAGI. This entry is derived from a study of shared clonotypes between healthy human individuals. Findings and limits, study-wide: Across a few donors, naive CD4 shared around 5.3%, naive CD8 over 3%, memory CD4 roughly 2.4%, memory CD8 0.4%.

The TCR originated in a man aged 18 to 29 in good health. Some clones in this sample may be carry-over from other donors' samples. The chain carries TRBV6-5 and TRBJ2-7; D possibly corresponds to TRBD2 (5 bases). Sample: naive CD4+ T cells from PBMCs. Subset denoted: CD45RA+ positively selected. CDR3 sequence reads: CASSYRGINSYEQYF. The CDR3 DNA sequence: TGTGCCAGCAGTTACCGAGGGATCAATTCCTACGAGCAGTACTTC.